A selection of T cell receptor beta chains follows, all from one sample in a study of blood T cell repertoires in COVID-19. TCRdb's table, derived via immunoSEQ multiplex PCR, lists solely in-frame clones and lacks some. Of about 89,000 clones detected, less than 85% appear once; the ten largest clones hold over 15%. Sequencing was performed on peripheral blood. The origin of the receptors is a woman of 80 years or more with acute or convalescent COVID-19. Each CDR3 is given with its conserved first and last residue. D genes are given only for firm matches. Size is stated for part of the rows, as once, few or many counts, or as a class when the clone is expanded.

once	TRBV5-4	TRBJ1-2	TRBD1	CASSLDRGQGYGYTF	TGTGCCAGCAGCCTCGACAGGGGGCAGGGCTATGGCTACACCTTC
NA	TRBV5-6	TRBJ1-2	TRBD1	CASSSDREDGYTF	TGTGCCAGCAGCTCGGACAGGGAGGATGGCTACACCTTC
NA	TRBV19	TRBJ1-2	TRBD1	CASTTTGGDGYTF	TGTGCCAGTACGACCACAGGGGGGGATGGCTACACCTTC
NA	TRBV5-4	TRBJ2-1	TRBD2	CASSRGLADNEQLF	TGTGCCAGCAGCCGGGGACTAGCGGACAATGAGCAGCTCTTC
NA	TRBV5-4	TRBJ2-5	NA	CASSLVTGQETQYF	TGTGCCAGCAGCTTGGTAACAGGCCAAGAGACCCAGTACTTC
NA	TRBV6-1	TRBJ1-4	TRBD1	CASRERQGATTNEKLFF	TGTGCCAGCAGGGAAAGACAGGGGGCGACAACTAATGAAAAACTGTTTTTT
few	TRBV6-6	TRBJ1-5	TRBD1	CASILGTVASNQPQHF	TGTGCCAGCATTCTCGGGACAGTGGCTAGCAATCAGCCCCAGCATTTT
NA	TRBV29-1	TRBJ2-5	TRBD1	CSVNRGPETQYF	TGCAGCGTCAACAGGGGGCCTGAGACCCAGTACTTC
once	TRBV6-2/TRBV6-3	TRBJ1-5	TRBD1	CASSRRQGVQPQHF	TGTGCCAGCAGCCGACGACAGGGGGTACAGCCCCAGCATTTT
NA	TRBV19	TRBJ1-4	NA	CASSSGATNEKLFF	TGTGCCAGTAGTTCAGGGGCAACTAATGAAAAACTGTTTTTT
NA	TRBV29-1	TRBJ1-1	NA	CSAGQNEAFF	TGCAGCGCCGGACAGAATGAAGCTTTCTTT
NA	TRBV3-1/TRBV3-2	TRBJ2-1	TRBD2	CASRTSGSNEQFF	TGTGCCAGCAGGACTAGCGGGAGTAATGAGCAGTTCTTC
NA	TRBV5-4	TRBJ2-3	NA	CASSLGAFSTDTQYF	TGTGCCAGCAGCTTAGGAGCTTTTAGCACAGATACGCAGTATTTT
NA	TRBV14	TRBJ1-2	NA	CASSPTRGPYGYTF	TGTGCCAGCAGCCCGACCCGGGGTCCGTATGGCTACACCTTC
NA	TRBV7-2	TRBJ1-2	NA	CASSLGHFVGYTF	TGTGCCAGCAGCTTAGGGCATTTTGTAGGCTACACCTTC
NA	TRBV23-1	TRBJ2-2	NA	CASSLRESNTGELFF	TGCGCCAGCAGTCTCAGGGAATCGAACACCGGGGAGCTGTTTTTT